Shown below are 21 T cell receptor beta chains from a single sample sequenced in a study of siplizumab effects on memory and regulatory T cells (dated by TCRdb to between 2018 and 2021). Antigens for these TCRs are unknown. Mixed lymphocyte reaction cells were cocultured at 37°C for more than 5 days. Receptor libraries were prepared by the immunoSEQ multiplex PCR assay. TCRdb provides this immuneACCESS table in a form limited to in-frame rearrangements. Some clones are lacking; in checked studies, under half of them reflect an unresolved V gene, and why the rest are absent is not known. The sample table shows approximately 20,000 clones, and about 45% are seen once. 6% of the sample rests with the top ten. The specimen sequenced was CFSE-low (dividing) CD4+ T cells sorted from an allogeneic mixed lymphocyte reaction. These receptors came from a human donor in good health; the cells came from an allogeneic mixed lymphocyte reaction. Some clones in this sample may be carry-over from other donors' samples.

The chain joins TRBV5-1 to TRBJ2-1; D might be TRBD1 (6 bases). Per germline, CDR1 SGHRS and CDR2 YFSETQ. V was shortened by 2 bases and J by 4 bases, with 13 bases between the two germline ends. The CDR3 spans 15 residues. CDR3 loop: CASSFGQGPYNEQFF. The CDR3 nucleotides read TGCGCCAGCAGCTTCGGGCAGGGGCCGTACAATGAGCAGTTCTTC.

The chain has TRBV11-2 and TRBJ2-7; possible D gene TRBD2, 6 bases. This CDR3 has 12 residues. In germline, CDR1 is SGHAT, CDR2 FQNNGV. The V end was cut by 2 bases, the J end by 9 bases, with 11 bases between. The CDR3 is CASSLLGRGQYF. Here the CDR3 DNA reads TGTGCCAGCAGCTTACTAGGGCGGGGGCAGTACTTC.

This clone was seen ten or more times. The chain combines TRBV19 with TRBJ2-7, with TRBD2 matching over 9 bases. Germline CDR1 is LNHDA and CDR2 is SQIVND (reference sequence). V gave up 5 bases and J gave up 4 bases; unmatched junction bases: 9. CDR3 length: 15 residues. In DNA, the CDR3 is TGTGCCAGTAGTCGAACTAGCGGGCCCCAATACGAGCAGTACTTC. Its protein product is CASSRTSGPQYEQYF. Using reference TRBV19 and TRBJ2-7 for the parts outside the CDR3, the full variable domain is DGGITQSPKYLFRKEGQNVTLSCEQNLNHDAMYWYRQDPGQGLRLIYYSQIVNDFQKGDIAEGYSVSREKKESFPLTVTSAQKNPTAFYLCASSRTSGPQYEQYFGPGTRLTVT.

The chain employs TRBV7-9 and TRBJ1-2, with a possible D match to TRBD1 (5 bases). V was trimmed by 5 bases and J by 2 bases, leaving 15 bases between them. The CDR3 has 15 amino acids. The germline CDR1 and CDR2 sequences are SEHNR and FQNEAQ (reference sequence). Written as DNA, the CDR3 is TGTGCCAGCAGCCCACGTTGGGGCTCGAACTATGGCTACACCTTC. Encoded protein: CASSPRWGSNYGYTF.

This clone is categorized as medium-sized (0.01 to 0.1%). The chain combines TRBV6-5 with TRBJ1-1, with D hard to call. Germline CDR1 MNHEY, CDR2 SVGAGI. Trimming shortened V by 0 bases and J by 8 bases, and 16 bases separated the two germline ends. This CDR3 comprises 15 residues. The CDR3 reads CASSYSTLPTTEAFF. For the CDR3, the DNA is TGTGCCAGCAGTTACTCAACCCTTCCAACCACCGAAGCTTTCTTT.

This clone qualifies as medium-sized. This sequence joins TRBV25-1 and TRBJ1-3; D is undetermined. Looked up from germline, CDR1 is MGHDK and CDR2 is SYGVNS. V lost 0 bases and J lost 0, with 9 bases in between. This CDR3 spans 16 amino acids. The CDR3 nucleotides are TGTGCCAGCAGTGAATACGACACTCGCTCTGGAAACACCATATATTTT. It codes for CASSEYDTRSGNTIYF.

The rearrangement links TRBV20-1 to TRBJ2-7; D unresolved. The V gene's germline CDR1 is DFQATT and CDR2 SNEGSKA (reference sequence). The CDR3 consists of 11 residues. Trimming left V 2 bases short and J 3 bases short, with 5 bases between. The CDR3 loop is CSARKLYEQYF. CDR3 nucleotide sequence: TGCAGTGCTAGAAAGCTCTACGAGCAGTACTTC.

The chain has TRBV7-3 and TRBJ1-2; no definite D call. Germline V CDR1 and CDR2: SGHTA, FQGTGA. V lost 5 bases, J lost 0 bases, and 19 bases lay in between. The CDR3 covers 17 residues. DNA of the CDR3: TGTGCCAGCAGCCTCCAAGGCCTCGCGCTCTCTAACTATGGCTACACCTTC. Protein sequence: CASSLQGLALSNYGYTF.

The chain links TRBV7-3 to TRBJ1-2, with 10 bases matching TRBD1. V dropped 3 bases and J dropped 8; count of bases not matched to a gene: 6. The CDR3 runs 14 residues. Per germline, CDR1 SGHTA and CDR2 FQGTGA. CDR3 coding DNA: TGTGCCAGCAGCTTGACAGGGGGCGCCGGCGGCTACACCTTC. It translates to CASSLTGGAGGYTF.

This clone showed up many times. The chain joins TRBV2 to TRBJ1-5; unclear D gene. Trimming removed 5 bases at V and 5 bases at J, with 13 bases between. CDR1 is SNHLY and CDR2 is FYNNEI in the germline V gene. There are 14 residues in the CDR3. DNA for the CDR3: TGTGCCAGCAGTCCGGACCGATCCTATCAGCCCCAGCATTTT. Its translation: CASSPDRSYQPQHF.

The chain employs TRBV5-1 and TRBJ1-2, with TRBD1 identical over 7 bases. V lost 1 base to trimming and J lost 5 bases; unmatched junction nucleotides: 2. Germline V CDR1 and CDR2: SGHRS, YFSETQ. This CDR3 spans 13 amino acids. This CDR3 reads CASSLTGDYGYTF. In nucleotides, the CDR3 is TGCGCCAGCAGCTTGACAGGGGATTATGGCTACACCTTC. Full variable domain (rest looked up from reference TRBV5-1 and TRBJ1-2): KAGVTQTPRYLIKTRGQQVTLSCSPISGHRSVSWYQQTPGQGLQFLFEYFSETQRNKGNFPGRFSGRQFSNSRSEMNVSTLELGDSALYLCASSLTGDYGYTFGSGTRLTVV.

V and J are TRBV7-9 and TRBJ1-1; 7 nucleotides align to TRBD1. Trimming took 2 bases from V and 2 from J; bases not matched to a gene: 8. The CDR3 has 16 residues. From germline, CDR1 is SEHNR and CDR2 FQNEAQ (reference sequence). The CDR3 protein is CASSLLGGGSNTEAFF. The CDR3 region has the DNA TGTGCCAGCAGCTTATTAGGAGGGGGCTCCAACACTGAAGCTTTCTTT.

This chain connects TRBV6-6 to TRBJ1-5; a possible D gene is TRBD1 (5 bases). Germline CDR1 and CDR2: MNHNY and SVGAGI (reference sequence). V was pared by 5 bases and J by 2 bases, with 13 bases between. The CDR3 is 15 residues long. DNA for the CDR3: TGTGCCAGCAGTACCCCGGGGGGGGGCAATCAGCCCCAGCATTTT. It specifies CASSTPGGGNQPQHF.

In this sample, this clone turned up many times. This sample includes further DNA sequences coding for the same CDR3. This chain links TRBV6-5 with TRBJ1-2; 8 bases agree with TRBD1. Trimming at V came to 0 bases and at J to 4 bases, leaving 4 bases not matched to a gene. The germline gives CDR1 MNHEY, CDR2 SVGAGI. The CDR3 covers 15 residues. The CDR3 loop reads CASSYSAGGAYGYTF. CDR3 DNA: TGTGCCAGCAGTTACTCGGCAGGGGGCGCCTATGGCTACACCTTC.

The chain uses TRBV6-5 and TRBJ1-6; D is unclear. The CDR3 is 13 residues long. V was pared by 6 bases and J by 10 bases, with 13 bases between. CDR1 is MNHEY, CDR2 SVGAGI, per germline. CDR3 in amino acids: CASSQTTASPLHF. CDR3 nucleotide sequence: TGTGCCAGCAGCCAGACAACAGCCTCACCCCTCCACTTT.

The chain joins TRBV5-1 to TRBJ2-2; the match to TRBD1 covers 9 bases. The V segment lost 4 bases and the J segment 4 bases; nucleotides outside the gene matches: 2. Germline CDR1 is SGHRS and CDR2 is YFSETQ. CDR3 length equals 14 residues. This CDR3 is CASSGGQGTGELFF. The CDR3 nucleotides read TGCGCCAGCAGCGGGGGACAGGGCACCGGGGAGCTGTTTTTT.

The table lists this clone with a few counts. This chain joins TRBV7-8 and TRBJ2-1, with 12 bases identical to TRBD2. After removal of 7 bases from V and 9 bases from J, the junction contained 10 bases not matched to a gene. CDR1 is SGHVS and CDR2 is FQNEAQ in the germline V gene. The CDR3 is made up of 15 amino acids. In DNA form, the CDR3 reads TGTGCCAGCAAACTAGCGGGGGGCCGGGTTATTGAGCAGTTCTTC. Its protein is CASKLAGGRVIEQFF.

This clone has only a few counts. This sequence joins TRBV18 and TRBJ2-5, with D unresolved. V was shortened by 2 bases and J by 1 base, with 14 bases between the two germline ends. There are 16 residues in the CDR3. The V gene's germline CDR1 is KGHSH and CDR2 LQKENI. The CDR3 DNA reads as TGTGCCAGCTCACCATGGGAAGCTAGAACCCAAGAGACCCAGTACTTC. The encoded protein is CASSPWEARTQETQYF. Complete variable domain (other parts from reference TRBV18 and TRBJ2-5): NAGVMQNPRHLVRRRGQEARLRCSPMKGHSHVYWYRQLPEEGLKFMVYLQKENIIDESGMPKERFSAEFPKEGPSILRIQQVVRGDSAAYFCASSPWEARTQETQYFGPGTRLLVL.

The V and J genes are TRBV6-6 and TRBJ1-2; tentative D call: TRBD1 (6 bases). The germline CDR1 and CDR2 sequences are MNHNY and SVGAGI (reference sequence). The V and J ends lost 7 bases and 4 bases respectively, with 16 bases between them. The CDR3 spans 14 residues. As DNA, the CDR3 is TGTGCCAGCACCAAGGGGGGGAGCGTCTATGGCTACACCTTC. Translation gives CASTKGGSVYGYTF.

The chain recombines TRBV6-6 with TRBJ1-6, with TRBD1 as a possible D gene (6 bases). V dropped 6 bases and J dropped 4 bases, with 13 bases sitting between them. CDR3 size: 15 residues. CDR1 is MNHNY, CDR2 SVGAGI, per germline (reference sequence). CDR3 nucleotides: TGTGCCAGCAGGTCCCTTGGACAGTATAATTCACCCCTCCACTTT. Translated, it gives CASRSLGQYNSPLHF.

This clone has only one observation. The CDR3, as DNA: TGTGCCAGCAGCCTTCCGATGGGCTACACCTTC. This translates into CASSLPMGYTF. The rearrangement joins TRBV6-5 to TRBJ1-2, with unresolved D. This CDR3 is built from 11 residues. V was shortened by 6 bases and J by 8 bases, with 10 bases between the two germline ends. Germline CDR1 reads MNHEY; CDR2 reads SVGAGI.